What follows is one T cell receptor beta chain and its context. Its antigen is unidentified. Sequencing relied on a cDNA template that was reverse transcribed from extracted RNA. TCRdb's copy holds only in-frame clones and misses some; the assay was immunoSEQ multiplex PCR. The sample includes roughly 210,000 clones, about 40% of them seen just once. Germline V gene sequence: CDR1 SQVTM, CDR2 ANQGSEA. Trimming cost V 3 bases and J 0 bases; bases outside gene matches: 4. The CDR3 loop spans 16 amino acids. This entry comes from a study of CD8+ T cells in alopecia areata. Turning to the study itself: Treated patients received oral tofacitinib, 5 to 10 mg twice daily.

Indicated treatment: oral pan-JAK inhibitor, 5-10 mg twice daily. Study-wide findings and caveats: Resident alphabeta T-cell populations of normal skin are likewise subject to sequencing in scalp samples. Uncertain still, given a single nonresponder, is whether baseline CD8+ expansion links to response. Mice showed clearer TCR sharing than patients did, a gap that was possibly HLA-related.

This clonotype originated in a human donor with alopecia areata. The chain joins TRBV29-1 to TRBJ2-3; the match to TRBD2 covers 12 bases. The sequencing here drew on CD4+ T cells sorted from blood, taken at approximately week 36, from a patient treated with tofacitinib. The CDR3: CSVDRLAGVSTDTQYF. DNA of the CDR3: TGCAGCGTTGATCGACTAGCGGGGGTTAGCACAGATACGCAGTATTTT.